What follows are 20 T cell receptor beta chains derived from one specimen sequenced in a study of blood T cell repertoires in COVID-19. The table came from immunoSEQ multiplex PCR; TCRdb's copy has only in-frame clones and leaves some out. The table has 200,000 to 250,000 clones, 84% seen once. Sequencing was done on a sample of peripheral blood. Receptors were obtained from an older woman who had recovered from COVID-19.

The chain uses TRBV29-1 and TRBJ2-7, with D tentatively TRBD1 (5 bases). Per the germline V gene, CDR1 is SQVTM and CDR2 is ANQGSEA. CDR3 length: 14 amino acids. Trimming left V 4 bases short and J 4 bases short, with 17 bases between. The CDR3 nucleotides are TGCAGCGTTGGTCAGGGTTCGGGTCTATACGAGCAGTACTTC. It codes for CSVGQGSGLYEQYF.

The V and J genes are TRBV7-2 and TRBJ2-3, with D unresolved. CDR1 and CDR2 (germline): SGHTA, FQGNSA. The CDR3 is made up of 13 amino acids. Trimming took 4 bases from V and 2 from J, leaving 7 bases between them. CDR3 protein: CASSSPLTDTQYF. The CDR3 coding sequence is TGTGCCAGCAGCTCCCCTCTCACAGATACGCAGTATTTT. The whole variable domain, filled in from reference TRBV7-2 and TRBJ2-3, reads GAGVSQSPSNKVTEKGKDVELRCDPISGHTALYWYRQSLGQGLEFLIYFQGNSAPDKSGLPSDRFSAERTGGSVSTLTIQRTQQEDSAVYLCASSSPLTDTQYFGPGTRLTVL.

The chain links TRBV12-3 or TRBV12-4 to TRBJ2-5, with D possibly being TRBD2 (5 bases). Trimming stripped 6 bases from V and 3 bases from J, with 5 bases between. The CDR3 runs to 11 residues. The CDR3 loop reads CASREEETQYF. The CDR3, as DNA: TGTGCCAGCAGGGAGGAAGAGACCCAGTACTTC.

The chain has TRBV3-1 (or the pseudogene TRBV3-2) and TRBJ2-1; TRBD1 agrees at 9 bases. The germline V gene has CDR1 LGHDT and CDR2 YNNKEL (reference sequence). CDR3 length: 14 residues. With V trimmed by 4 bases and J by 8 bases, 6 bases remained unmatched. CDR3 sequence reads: CASSPDRGVDEQFF. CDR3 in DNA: TGTGCCAGCAGCCCCGACAGGGGGGTCGATGAGCAGTTCTTC.

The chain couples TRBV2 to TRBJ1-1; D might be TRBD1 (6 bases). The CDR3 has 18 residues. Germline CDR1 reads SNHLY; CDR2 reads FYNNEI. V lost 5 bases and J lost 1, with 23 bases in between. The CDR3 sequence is CASSTKPGQFSSNTEAFF. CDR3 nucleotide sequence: TGTGCCAGCAGTACCAAACCGGGACAATTCTCATCGAACACTGAAGCTTTCTTT.

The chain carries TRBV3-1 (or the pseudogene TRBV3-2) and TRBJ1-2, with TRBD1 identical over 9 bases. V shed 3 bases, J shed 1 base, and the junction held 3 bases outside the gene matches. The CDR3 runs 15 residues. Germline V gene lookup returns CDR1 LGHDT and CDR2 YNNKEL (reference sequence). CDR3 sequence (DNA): TGTGCCAGCAGCCACCCGGGACAGGGTAACTATGGCTACACCTTC. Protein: CASSHPGQGNYGYTF.

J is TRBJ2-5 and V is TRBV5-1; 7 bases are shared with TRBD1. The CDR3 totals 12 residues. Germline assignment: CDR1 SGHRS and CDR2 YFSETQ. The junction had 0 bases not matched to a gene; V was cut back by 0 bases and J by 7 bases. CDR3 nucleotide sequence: TGCGCCAGCAGCTTGGACAGGGGGACCCAGTACTTC. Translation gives CASSLDRGTQYF.

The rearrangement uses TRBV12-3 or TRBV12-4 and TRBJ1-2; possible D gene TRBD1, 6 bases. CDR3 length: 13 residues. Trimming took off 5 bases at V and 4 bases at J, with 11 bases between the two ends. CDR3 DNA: TGTGCCAGCAGTCACAGGGTTTTCTATGGCTACACCTTC. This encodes CASSHRVFYGYTF.

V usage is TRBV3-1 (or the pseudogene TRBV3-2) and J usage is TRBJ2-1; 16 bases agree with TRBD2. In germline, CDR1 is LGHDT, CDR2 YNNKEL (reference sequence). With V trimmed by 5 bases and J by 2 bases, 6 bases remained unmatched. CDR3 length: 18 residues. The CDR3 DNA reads TGTGCCAGCAGCTTGGGGACTAGCGGGGGGGGCCCCTACAATGAGCAGTTCTTC. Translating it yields CASSLGTSGGGPYNEQFF.

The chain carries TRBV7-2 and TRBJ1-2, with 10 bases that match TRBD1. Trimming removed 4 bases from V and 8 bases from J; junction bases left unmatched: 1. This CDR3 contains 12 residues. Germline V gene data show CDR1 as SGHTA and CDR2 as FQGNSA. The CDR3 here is CASSWGQGGYTF. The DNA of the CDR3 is TGTGCCAGCAGCTGGGGACAGGGGGGCTACACCTTC.

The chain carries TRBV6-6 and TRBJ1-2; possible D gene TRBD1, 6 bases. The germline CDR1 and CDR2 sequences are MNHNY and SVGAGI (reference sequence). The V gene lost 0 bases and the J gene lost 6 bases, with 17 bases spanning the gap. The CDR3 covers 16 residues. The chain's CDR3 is CASSYSLDGAGDGYTF. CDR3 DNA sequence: TGTGCCAGCAGTTACTCGTTGGACGGTGCAGGGGATGGCTACACCTTC.

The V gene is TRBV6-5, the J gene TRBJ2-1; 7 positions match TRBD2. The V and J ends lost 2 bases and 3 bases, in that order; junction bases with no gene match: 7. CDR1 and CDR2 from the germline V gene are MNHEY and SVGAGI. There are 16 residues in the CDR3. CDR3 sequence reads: CASSYRGVLFYNEQFF. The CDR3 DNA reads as TGTGCCAGCAGTTACCGGGGGGTGTTATTCTACAATGAGCAGTTCTTC.

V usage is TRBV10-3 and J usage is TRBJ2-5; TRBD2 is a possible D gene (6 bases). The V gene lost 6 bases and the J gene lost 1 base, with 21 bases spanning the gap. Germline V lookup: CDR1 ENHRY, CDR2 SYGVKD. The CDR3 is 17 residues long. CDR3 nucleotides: TGTGCCATCAGACCGGGTGTAGGCGGGGAACGCCAAGAGACCCAGTACTTC. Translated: CAIRPGVGGERQETQYF.

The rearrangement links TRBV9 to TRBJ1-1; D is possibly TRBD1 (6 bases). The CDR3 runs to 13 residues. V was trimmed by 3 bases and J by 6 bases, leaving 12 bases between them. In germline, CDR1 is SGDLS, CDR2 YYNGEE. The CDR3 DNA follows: TGTGCCAGCAGCGCGTTACAGGGCTCTGAAGCTTTCTTT. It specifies CASSALQGSEAFF.

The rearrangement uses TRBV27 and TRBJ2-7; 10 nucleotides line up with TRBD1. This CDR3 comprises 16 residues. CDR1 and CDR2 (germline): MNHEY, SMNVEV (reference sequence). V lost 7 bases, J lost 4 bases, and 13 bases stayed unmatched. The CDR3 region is CASTSGTGAATYEQYF. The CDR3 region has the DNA TGTGCCAGCACCTCGGGGACAGGGGCCGCCACTTACGAGCAGTACTTC.

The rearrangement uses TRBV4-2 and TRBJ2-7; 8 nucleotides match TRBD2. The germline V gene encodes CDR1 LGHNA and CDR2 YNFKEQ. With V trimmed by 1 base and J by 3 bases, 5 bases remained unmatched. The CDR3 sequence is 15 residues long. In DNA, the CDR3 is TGTGCCAGCAGCCAAGCCGGGGGGGCACACTACGAGCAGTACTTC. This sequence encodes CASSQAGGAHYEQYF.

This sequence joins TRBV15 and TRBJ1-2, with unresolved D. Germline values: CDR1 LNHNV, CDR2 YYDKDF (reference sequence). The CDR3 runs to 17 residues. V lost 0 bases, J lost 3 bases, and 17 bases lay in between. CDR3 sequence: CATSRDLVGEPHYGYTF. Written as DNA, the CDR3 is TGTGCCACCAGCAGAGATCTGGTCGGGGAACCCCACTATGGCTACACCTTC. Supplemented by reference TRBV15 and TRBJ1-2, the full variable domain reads DAMVIQNPRYQVTQFGKPVTLSCSQTLNHNVMYWYQQKSSQAPKLLFHYYDKDFNNEADTPDNFQSRRPNTSFCFLDIRSPGLGDTAMYLCATSRDLVGEPHYGYTFGSGTRLTVV.

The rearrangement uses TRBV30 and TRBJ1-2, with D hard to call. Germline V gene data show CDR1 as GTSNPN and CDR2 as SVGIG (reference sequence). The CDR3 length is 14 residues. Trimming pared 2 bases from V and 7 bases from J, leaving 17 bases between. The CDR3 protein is CAWSRPGSSGGYTF. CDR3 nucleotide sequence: TGTGCCTGGAGTCGGCCCGGGAGTTCGGGTGGCTACACCTTC.

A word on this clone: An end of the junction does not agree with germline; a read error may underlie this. The DNA of the CDR3 is TGTGCTAGCAGCTTAGTCCCAGGGGAGCCCCAGCATTTT. This gives the protein CASSLVPGEPQHF. The chain joins TRBV7-7 to TRBJ1-5, with D perhaps TRBD1 (6 bases). The CDR3 sequence is 13 residues long. The germline V gene has CDR1 SSHAT and CDR2 FNYEAQ (reference sequence).

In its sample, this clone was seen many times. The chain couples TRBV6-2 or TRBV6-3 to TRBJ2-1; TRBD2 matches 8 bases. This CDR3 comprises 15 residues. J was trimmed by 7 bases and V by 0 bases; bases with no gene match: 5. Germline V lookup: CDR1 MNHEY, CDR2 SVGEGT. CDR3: CASSYSSRGGNEQFF. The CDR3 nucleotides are TGTGCCAGCAGTTACTCCTCACGGGGGGGGAATGAGCAGTTCTTC.